The TCR beta chain under discussion was sequenced for a study of blood T cell repertoires in COVID-19. Per the germline V gene, CDR1 is LGHNT and CDR2 is FRNRAP. V lost 1 base and J lost 3, with 16 bases in between. The CDR3 runs to 16 residues. In the original analysis: Amplification with reference gene primers provided the estimates of nucleated cell counts. Measured with immunoSEQ multiplex PCR; TCRdb has only the in-frame clones, and not every one. The V and J calls and clone size come from that table; D and trimming were worked out from the DNA. The sample records 180,000 or so clones, more than 75% being singletons. Cohort placement rested on clinical history that participants reported themselves.

This clonotype was sampled from a woman under 40 who had recovered from COVID-19. The rearrangement joins TRBV12-5 to TRBJ2-7; possibly TRBD2 for D (5 bases). Sequencing used PBMCs or T cells enriched from blood (not recorded which). CDR3 protein: CASGLDPGKTHYEQYF. The CDR3 DNA follows: TGTGCTAGTGGTTTGGATCCGGGAAAAACGCACTACGAGCAGTACTTC.